What follows is one T cell receptor beta chain and its context. This sample was included in a study of blood T cell repertoires in COVID-19. On the study more broadly: Some COVID-19 samples were acute and others convalescent; all came from the United States, Italy and Spain.

TCRdb's table, derived via immunoSEQ multiplex PCR, lists solely in-frame clones and lacks some. The sample holds about 170,000 clones; about 80% are singletons and the top ten take roughly 12%. This CDR3 region has 14 residues. Germline CDR1 SNHLY, CDR2 FYNNEI. The ends were cut back, 4 bases at V and 1 base at J, with 8 bases in the middle. Participant reports of clinical history set cohort assignment. Before being deemed recovered, Cohort 3 donors had two negative PCRs, clearance, or symptom resolution. The chain couples TRBV2 to TRBJ1-5; tentative D call: TRBD1 (5 bases). The material sequenced was PBMCs or T cells enriched from blood (not recorded which). The receptor comes from a man over 45 who had recovered from COVID-19. The CDR3 loop reads CASSGGGSNQPQHF. The CDR3 nucleotides are TGTGCCAGCAGTGGCGGGGGGAGCAATCAGCCCCAGCATTTT.